The rows below give T cell receptor beta chains drawn from one sample of a study of blood T cells in healthy people across ages. TCRdb called the 5' RACE reads again in MiXCR, with one record for every CDR3 protein. The data contain about 1.7 million distinct CDR3 sequences, approximately 30% of them singletons. The sequencing sample was made of blood. These receptor sequences come from a young woman in good health. CDR3s include the opening cysteine and the closing phenylalanine or tryptophan. The D gene is left open where the match is weak. Where a row states a size, it is once, few, many or the class of an expanded clone; other rows omit it.

v_call,j_call,clone_size,d_call,cdr3_aa,cdr3_nt
TRBV7-8,TRBJ2-3,few,TRBD2,CASSSLGLAPYTDTQYF,TGTGCCAGCAGCTCTCTAGGACTAGCGCCTTACACAGATACGCAGTATTTT
TRBV3-1,TRBJ2-7,few,NA,CASSQGQPGSYEQYF,TGTGCCAGCAGCCAGGGCCAGCCCGGCTCCTACGAGCAGTACTTC
TRBV29-1,TRBJ2-7,NA,TRBD1,CSGSDRDGHEQYF,TGCAGCGGGTCTGACAGGGATGGCCACGAGCAGTACTTC
TRBV4-1,TRBJ2-7,NA,TRBD1,CASSHRTGDKNYEQYF,TGCGCCAGCAGCCATAGAACAGGGGACAAAAACTACGAGCAGTACTTC
TRBV5-1,TRBJ1-1,NA,NA,CASSSWGAANTEAFF,TGCGCCAGCAGCTCGTGGGGGGCGGCGAACACTGAGGCTTTCTTT
TRBV19,TRBJ2-6,NA,NA,CASSMGVGANVLTF,TGTGCCAGTAGTATGGGGGTAGGGGCCAACGTCCTGACTTTC
TRBV7-3,TRBJ2-1,few,TRBD2,CASSPTSADEQFF,TGTGCCAGCAGCCCCACTAGCGCCGATGAGCAGTTCTTC
TRBV6-1,TRBJ1-5,few,NA,CASSEADYQPQHF,TGTGCCAGCAGTGAAGCGGATTATCAGCCCCAGCATTTT
TRBV10-2,TRBJ2-5,many,NA,CASSTQGWGETQYF,TGCGCCAGCAGTACCCAAGGCTGGGGAGAGACCCAGTACTTC
TRBV10-2,TRBJ2-3,NA,NA,CASWGTRDTQYF,TGCGCCAGCTGGGGGACGAGGGATACGCAGTATTTT
TRBV12-3/TRBV12-4,TRBJ1-6,NA,NA,CASSWGETLYNSPPHF,TGTGCCAGCAGTTGGGGCGAGACACTCTATAATTCACCCCCCCACTTT
TRBV7-2,TRBJ2-3,NA,TRBD2,CASWIAGRADTQYF,TGTGCCAGCTGGATAGCGGGAAGGGCAGATACGCAGTATTTT
TRBV6-2/TRBV6-3,TRBJ1-1,NA,NA,CASSYHQGLITEAFF,TGTGCCAGCAGTTACCACCAGGGACTGATCACTGAAGCTTTCTTT
TRBV12-3/TRBV12-4,TRBJ2-7,few,NA,CASSLGQPPYEQYF,TGTGCCAGCAGTTTAGGGCAGCCTCCCTACGAGCAGTACTTC
TRBV10-3,TRBJ2-7,many,TRBD1,CAIRRDSYEQYF,TGTGCCATCAGGAGGGACAGCTACGAGCAGTACTTC
TRBV20-1,TRBJ2-3,NA,TRBD2,CSATTSGSVDTQYF,TGCAGTGCAACGACTAGCGGGAGTGTAGATACGCAGTATTTT
TRBV5-1,TRBJ2-3,NA,TRBD2,CASSLDAGASGGTDTQYF,TGCGCCAGCAGCTTAGACGCCGGGGCTAGCGGGGGCACAGATACGCAGTATTTT
TRBV4-1,TRBJ2-7,many,NA,CASSLQGGPYEQYF,TGCGCCAGCAGCCTCCAGGGGGGGCCTTACGAGCAGTACTTC
TRBV18,TRBJ2-3,few,NA,CTSSSGLLGSTDTQYF,TGTACCAGCTCATCGGGACTTCTTGGGAGCACAGATACGCAGTATTTT
TRBV7-9,TRBJ1-2,NA,TRBD1,CASSLAGGGHESGYTF,TGTGCCAGCAGCTTAGCAGGAGGGGGCCACGAGAGCGGCTACACCTTC
TRBV2,TRBJ2-7,NA,NA,CASSRDQLSGEQYF,TGTGCCAGCTCAAGGGACCAATTGTCTGGCGAGCAGTACTTC
TRBV5-1,TRBJ2-7,many,TRBD2,CASTPGTSNYEQYF,TGCGCCAGCACCCCCGGGACTAGCAATTACGAGCAGTACTTC
TRBV28,TRBJ2-5,many,TRBD1,CASSPTGTDQETQYF,TGTGCCAGCAGTCCAACCGGGACAGACCAAGAGACCCAGTACTTC
TRBV7-2,TRBJ2-3,NA,NA,CASSLMRPGHRTDTQYF,TGTGCCAGCAGCTTAATGAGACCGGGCCACCGCACAGATACGCAGTATTTT
TRBV12-3/TRBV12-4,TRBJ2-7,NA,NA,CASRNTKYEQYF,TGTGCCAGCAGAAACACAAAGTACGAGCAGTACTTC
TRBV20-1,TRBJ1-2,NA,NA,CSARVRGGEGYTF,TGCAGTGCTAGAGTACGCGGGGGCGAAGGCTACACCTTC
TRBV5-1,TRBJ2-3,NA,NA,CASNEGGLTDTQYF,TGCGCCAGCAATGAGGGGGGATTGACAGATACGCAGTATTTT
TRBV24-1,TRBJ2-3,many,NA,CATRGPGDTQYF,TGTGCCACCAGAGGCCCAGGAGATACGCAGTATTTT
TRBV20-1,TRBJ2-5,NA,TRBD2,CSASSGAQETQYF,TGCAGTGCTAGCAGCGGGGCCCAAGAGACCCAGTACTTC
TRBV12-3/TRBV12-4,TRBJ1-5,NA,NA,CASSDTFNQPQHF,TGTGCCAGCAGTGACACTTTCAATCAGCCCCAGCATTTT
TRBV4-1,TRBJ2-7,few,TRBD2,CASSQVPSGASYEQYF,TGCGCCAGCAGCCAAGTCCCCAGCGGGGCGTCCTACGAGCAGTACTTC
TRBV6-1,TRBJ2-4,many,TRBD1,CASSDGTAGDIQYF,TGTGCCAGCAGTGATGGGACAGCTGGAGACATTCAGTACTTC
TRBV20-1,TRBJ1-4,few,TRBD1,CSARDRGQGGF,TGCAGTGCTAGAGATCGAGGTCAGGGGGGTTTT
TRBV20-1,TRBJ1-1,NA,NA,CSARDLALTEAFF,TGCAGTGCTAGAGATTTGGCCTTGACTGAAGCTTTCTTT
TRBV10-3,TRBJ2-7,NA,NA,CAISGGDSYEQYF,TGTGCCATCAGTGGAGGAGACAGCTACGAGCAGTACTTC
TRBV20-1,TRBJ2-1,NA,NA,CSVRGKDYNEQFF,TGCAGTGTTAGAGGAAAGGATTACAATGAGCAGTTCTTC
TRBV10-3,TRBJ2-3,few,TRBD2,CAISESTSGLDTQYF,TGTGCCATCAGTGAAAGTACTAGCGGGTTAGATACGCAGTATTTT
TRBV12-3/TRBV12-4,TRBJ1-3,NA,TRBD1,CASSRQGSGSGNTIYF,TGTGCCAGCAGTAGACAGGGTTCGGGCTCTGGAAACACCATATATTTT
TRBV20-1,TRBJ2-7,NA,TRBD2,CSAHMTLAGGPRPNYEQYF,TGCAGTGCTCACATGACATTAGCGGGAGGCCCAAGGCCGAATTACGAGCAGTACTTC
TRBV7-9,TRBJ2-7,NA,NA,CASSFMDEQYF,TGTGCCAGCAGCTTCATGGATGAGCAGTACTTC
TRBV5-1,TRBJ1-2,once,NA,CASSLDGLDGYTF,TGTGCCAGCAGCTTGGACGGACTGGATGGCTACACCTTC
TRBV7-2,TRBJ2-5,many,TRBD1,CASSFDRGGETQYF,TGTGCCAGCAGCTTCGACAGGGGCGGGGAGACCCAGTACTTC
TRBV7-9,TRBJ2-1,NA,TRBD1,CASSLQGAAMIRMDEQFF,TGTGCCAGCAGCCTACAGGGGGCCGCAATGATTAGGATGGATGAGCAGTTCTTC
TRBV28,TRBJ1-6,few,NA,CASSPITPRPFHF,TGTGCCAGCAGCCCAATTACTCCGAGACCCTTCCACTTT
TRBV4-1,TRBJ1-4,few,NA,CASSQDSIEKLFF,TGCGCCAGCAGCCAAGATAGTATCGAAAAACTGTTTTTT
TRBV6-5,TRBJ2-1,few,NA,CASSYTRPTGSLTNYEQFF,TGTGCCAGCAGTTACACGAGACCAACGGGCTCCCTAACAAACTATGAGCAGTTCTTC
TRBV4-1,TRBJ1-2,NA,NA,CASSQEQGRGYGYTF,TGCGCCAGCAGCCAAGAGCAGGGAAGAGGGTACGGCTACACCTTC
TRBV12-3/TRBV12-4,TRBJ2-3,NA,NA,CASSSRPGKPDTQYF,TGTGCCAGCAGTTCCCGACCAGGGAAACCAGATACGCAGTATTTT
TRBV27,TRBJ1-2,NA,NA,CASSFRDLMGQNYTF,TGTGCCAGCAGTTTTAGGGATTTGATGGGACAAAACTACACCTTC
TRBV29-1,TRBJ1-2,few,TRBD1,CSVRDSYGYTF,TGCAGCGTCCGGGACAGCTATGGCTACACCTTC
TRBV5-1,TRBJ2-7,many,NA,CASSPSGTVPYEQYF,TGCGCCAGCAGCCCTTCCGGGACGGTCCCCTACGAGCAGTACTTC
TRBV20-1,TRBJ2-1,NA,NA,CSALESYEQFF,TGCAGTGCTCTGGAATCTTACGAGCAGTTCTTC
TRBV20-1,TRBJ2-1,many,NA,CSARDPSRGEQFF,TGCAGTGCTAGAGATCCCTCCAGAGGTGAGCAGTTCTTC
TRBV5-1,TRBJ2-7,many,NA,CASSALGSGSYEQYF,TGCGCCAGCAGCGCATTAGGGTCGGGGTCCTACGAGCAGTACTTC
TRBV10-3,TRBJ2-4,NA,NA,CAIHLMGHDIQYF,TGTGCCATCCACCTGATGGGGCACGACATTCAGTACTTC
TRBV6-6,TRBJ1-2,NA,NA,CASSYSGLGGYTF,TGTGCCAGCAGTTACTCGGGGTTAGGGGGCTACACCTTC
TRBV27,TRBJ2-1,many,NA,CASRGGAGSSYNEQFF,TGTGCCAGCAGGGGTGGGGCGGGAAGCTCCTACAATGAGCAGTTCTTC
TRBV4-3,TRBJ2-5,many,TRBD2,CASSQEWDEREYRYF,TGCGCCAGCAGCCAGGAATGGGACGAGCGGGAGTATCGGTACTTC
TRBV7-6,TRBJ1-2,NA,TRBD1,CASSLASGQPLGGYTF,TGTGCCAGCAGCTTAGCATCGGGACAGCCTCTTGGGGGCTACACCTTC
TRBV7-2,TRBJ2-2,NA,NA,CASSGEPGAGELFF,TGTGCCAGCAGCGGAGAGCCGGGGGCGGGGGAGCTGTTTTTT